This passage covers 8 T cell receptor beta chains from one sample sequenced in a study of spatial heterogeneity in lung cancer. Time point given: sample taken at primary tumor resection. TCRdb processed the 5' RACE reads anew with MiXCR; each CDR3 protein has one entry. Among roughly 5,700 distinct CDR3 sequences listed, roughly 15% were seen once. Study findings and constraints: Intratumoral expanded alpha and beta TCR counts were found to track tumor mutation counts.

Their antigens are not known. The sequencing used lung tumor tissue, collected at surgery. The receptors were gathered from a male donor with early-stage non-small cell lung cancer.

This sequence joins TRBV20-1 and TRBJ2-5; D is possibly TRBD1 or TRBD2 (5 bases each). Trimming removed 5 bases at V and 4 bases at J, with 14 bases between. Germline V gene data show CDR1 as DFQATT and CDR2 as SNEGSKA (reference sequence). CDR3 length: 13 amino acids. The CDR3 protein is CSASRERGETQYF. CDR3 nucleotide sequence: TGCAGTGCTTCCAGGGAGAGGGGAGAGACCCAGTACTTC.

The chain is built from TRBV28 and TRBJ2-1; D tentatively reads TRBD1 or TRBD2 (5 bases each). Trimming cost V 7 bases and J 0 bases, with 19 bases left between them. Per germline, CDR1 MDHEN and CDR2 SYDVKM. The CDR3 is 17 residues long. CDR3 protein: CASNPQDGANSYNEQFF. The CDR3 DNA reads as TGTGCCAGCAACCCACAGGACGGGGCTAACTCCTACAATGAGCAGTTCTTC.

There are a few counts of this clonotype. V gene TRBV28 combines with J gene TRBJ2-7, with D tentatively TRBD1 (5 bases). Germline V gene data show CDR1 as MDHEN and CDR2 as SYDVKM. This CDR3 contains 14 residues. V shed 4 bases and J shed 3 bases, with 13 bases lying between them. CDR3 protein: CASSSPQAYYEQYF. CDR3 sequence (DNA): TGTGCCAGCAGTTCTCCACAGGCCTACTACGAGCAGTACTTC.

CDR3 protein: CASSVPGRSSYNEQFF. In nucleotides, the CDR3 is TGCGCCAGCAGTGTACCCGGGAGGAGCTCCTACAATGAGCAGTTCTTC. V is TRBV5-1 and J is TRBJ2-1; 7 bases are shared with TRBD2. This CDR3 comprises 16 residues. From germline, CDR1 is SGHRS and CDR2 YFSETQ. Trimming took 5 bases from V and 0 from J; bases not matched to a gene: 8.

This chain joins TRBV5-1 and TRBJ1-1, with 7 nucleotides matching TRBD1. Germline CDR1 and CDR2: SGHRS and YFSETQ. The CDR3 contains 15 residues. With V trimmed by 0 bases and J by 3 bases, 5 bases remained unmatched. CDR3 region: CASSLEWGTDTEAFF. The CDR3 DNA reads TGCGCCAGCAGCTTGGAGTGGGGGACAGACACTGAAGCTTTCTTT. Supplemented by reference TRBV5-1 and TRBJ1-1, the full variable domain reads KAGVTQTPRYLIKTRGQQVTLSCSPISGHRSVSWYQQTPGQGLQFLFEYFSETQRNKGNFPGRFSGRQFSNSRSEMNVSTLELGDSALYLCASSLEWGTDTEAFFGQGTRLTVV.

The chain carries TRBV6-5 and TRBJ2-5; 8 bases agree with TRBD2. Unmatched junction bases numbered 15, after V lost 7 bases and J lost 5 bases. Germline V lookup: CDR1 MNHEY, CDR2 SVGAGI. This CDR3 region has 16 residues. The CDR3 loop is CASTASQRERGETQYF. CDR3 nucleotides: TGTGCCAGCACCGCCTCCCAGCGGGAGAGGGGTGAGACCCAGTACTTC.

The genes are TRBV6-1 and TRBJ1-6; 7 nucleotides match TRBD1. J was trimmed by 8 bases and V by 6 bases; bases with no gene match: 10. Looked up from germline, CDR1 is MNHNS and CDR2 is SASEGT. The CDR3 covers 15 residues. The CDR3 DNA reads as TGTGCCAGCAGACCCAGACAGGGATTGGATTCACCCCTCCACTTT. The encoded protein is CASRPRQGLDSPLHF.

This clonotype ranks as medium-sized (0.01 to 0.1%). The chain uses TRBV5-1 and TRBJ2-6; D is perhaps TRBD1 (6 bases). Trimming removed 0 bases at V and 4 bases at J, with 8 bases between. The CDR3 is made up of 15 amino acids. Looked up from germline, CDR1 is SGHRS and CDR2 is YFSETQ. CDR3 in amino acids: CASSLAGDGANVLTF. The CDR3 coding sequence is TGCGCCAGCAGCTTGGCAGGGGACGGGGCCAACGTCCTGACTTTC.